Sequencing of this T cell receptor (beta chain) was carried out in a study of T cell responses to AZD1222 COVID-19 vaccine. Study-level results: Sampling captured repertoires only after the peak T cell response. At baseline, seropositivity was found in only a handful of AZD1222 recipients.

As regards this clone: Its antigen is not identified.

Some clones are missing from TCRdb's copy, which holds only in-frame ones; the method was immunoSEQ multiplex PCR. This table holds about 83,000 clones, 75% to 95% found once. The CDR3 is 14 amino acids. The V gene's germline CDR1 is LNHDA and CDR2 SQIVND (reference sequence). J gave up 10 bases and V 5 bases, and 10 bases lay outside the gene matches. This sample comprised peripheral blood, obtained on day 0 of MenACWY control vaccination. The sequence was collected from an adult in good health. The chain has TRBV19 and TRBJ2-1; 8 bases are shared with TRBD2. The CDR3 DNA reads TGTGCCAGTAGTCTCGGTAGCGGGGTTGAAGAGCAGTTCTTC. This gives the protein CASSLGSGVEEQFF.